Sequencing of this T cell receptor beta chain was carried out in a study of T cell responses to AZD1222 COVID-19 vaccine. Study outcomes and limitations: Along spike, vaccine-associated CD4 TCRs were found throughout, with dominance at 160-218 and 743-854. Every sample of the repertoires postdated the peak T cell response. Clonal diversity was possibly underestimated; the donors were predominantly white British and more often female.

The CDR3 totals 13 residues. J gave up 3 bases and V 6 bases, and 5 bases lay outside the gene matches. Germline V gene data show CDR1 as MNHNY and CDR2 as SVGAGI (reference sequence). Comments on this clone: What it recognizes is unknown.

TCRdb keeps only in-frame clones here, not all; method: immunoSEQ multiplex PCR. The data contain 13,000 or so clones, about four fifths of them seen just once; the ten biggest clones take up about 40%. The chain employs TRBV6-6 and TRBJ2-7, with TRBD1 identical over 7 bases. The sequencing here drew on peripheral blood, taken 28 days after the second AZD1222 dose. This TCR came from an adult who received the AZD1222 COVID-19 vaccine. Here the CDR3 reads CASRLGTDYEQYF. The DNA of the CDR3 is TGTGCCAGCAGGTTGGGGACAGACTACGAGCAGTACTTC.